One sample yielded the 8 T cell receptor beta chains listed below, sequenced in a study of T cell repertoires in cytomegalovirus infection. TCRdb recomputed calls from the reads with MiXCR, one row per CDR3 protein. The table records about 150,000 distinct CDR3 sequences, around 22% of them present only once. Sequenced input: PBMCs. The receptors originated from a human donor in good health (CMV status not recorded). Some clones in this sample may be carry-over from other donors' samples.

The chain recombines TRBV15 with TRBJ2-1, with 9 bases lining up with TRBD2. The CDR3 has 18 amino acids. V trimming: 0 bases; J trimming: 8 bases; junction bases outside the gene matches: 14. The germline V gene encodes CDR1 LNHNV and CDR2 YYDKDF (reference sequence). CDR3 coding DNA: TGTGCCACCAGCAGAGAAGCCACCCCCTTAGCGGGAGAGGATGAGCAGTTCTTC. Residues: CATSREATPLAGEDEQFF.

In this sample, this clonotype turned up a few times. V gene TRBV27 combines with J gene TRBJ2-5; D not certain. The germline V gene encodes CDR1 MNHEY and CDR2 SMNVEV (reference sequence). This CDR3 has 13 amino acids. V was cut by 4 bases and J by 1 base, with 7 bases left in between. The CDR3 reads CASSSLTQETQYF. The CDR3 DNA reads as TGTGCCAGCAGTTCCCTAACCCAAGAGACCCAGTACTTC.

About this clonotype: One junction end does not reproduce the germline sequence, and a read error may be involved. This rearrangement joins TRBV7-2 to TRBJ1-4; the D gene is possibly TRBD1 (5 bases). The CDR3 contains 14 residues. Germline assignment: CDR1 SGHTA and CDR2 FQGNSA. CDR3 sequence (DNA): TGTGCCAGCAGCTTAGCGGGACGTAATGAAAAACTGTCTTTT. Protein product: CASSLAGRNEKLSF.

To note about this clonotype: A much larger clone differs by one base, so this may be a read error. The chain recombines TRBV10-3 with TRBJ2-7, with 7 bases matching TRBD2. Germline V gives CDR1 ENHRY, CDR2 SYGVKD. The CDR3 runs 13 residues. V dropped 9 bases and J dropped 3; count of bases not matched to a gene: 8. The DNA of the CDR3 is TGTGCCATGAGCGAACCTAGCGGCTACGAGCAGTACTTC. Its protein is CAMSEPSGYEQYF.

This clonotype was counted a few times. The rearrangement uses TRBV20-1 and TRBJ2-1, with D tentatively TRBD2 (6 bases). Germline CDR1 DFQATT, CDR2 SNEGSKA (reference sequence). The length of the CDR3 is 15 residues. V lost 0 bases to trimming and J lost 4 bases, with 13 bases between them. The CDR3 nucleotides read TGCAGTGCTAGAGATCCGACTAGATCTTACAATGAGCAGTTCTTC. Its translation is CSARDPTRSYNEQFF.

The chain is built from TRBV5-4 and TRBJ2-1; D unclear. V was trimmed by 5 bases and J by 9 bases, leaving 12 bases between them. This CDR3 spans 12 amino acids. Germline-derived CDR1 and CDR2 are SGHNT and YYREEE (reference sequence). DNA of the CDR3: TGTGCCAGCAGTTCTTTGTCACGTGAGCAGTTCTTC. Protein product: CASSSLSREQFF.

This clonotype was detected only a few times. This rearrangement joins TRBV9 to TRBJ2-1, with 12 bases matching TRBD2. The V gene end was trimmed by 5 bases and the J gene end by 8 bases; junction bases not matched to a gene: 5. Germline assignment: CDR1 SGDLS and CDR2 YYNGEE. The CDR3 covers 14 residues. The CDR3 region has the DNA TGTGCCAGCAGTCCTCGACTAGCGGGGGATGAGCAGTTCTTC. It specifies CASSPRLAGDEQFF.

This clonotype was recorded at least ten times. This rearrangement joins TRBV10-2 to TRBJ2-2, with TRBD2 identical over 8 bases. The CDR3 covers 18 residues. V lost 2 bases to trimming and J lost 4 bases; unmatched junction nucleotides: 12. The germline V gene has CDR1 WSHSY and CDR2 SAAADI. CDR3 DNA sequence: TGCGCCAGCAGTGAGCCCTCTATTACGGGAGGGCCCACCGGGGAGCTGTTTTTT. Protein product: CASSEPSITGGPTGELFF.